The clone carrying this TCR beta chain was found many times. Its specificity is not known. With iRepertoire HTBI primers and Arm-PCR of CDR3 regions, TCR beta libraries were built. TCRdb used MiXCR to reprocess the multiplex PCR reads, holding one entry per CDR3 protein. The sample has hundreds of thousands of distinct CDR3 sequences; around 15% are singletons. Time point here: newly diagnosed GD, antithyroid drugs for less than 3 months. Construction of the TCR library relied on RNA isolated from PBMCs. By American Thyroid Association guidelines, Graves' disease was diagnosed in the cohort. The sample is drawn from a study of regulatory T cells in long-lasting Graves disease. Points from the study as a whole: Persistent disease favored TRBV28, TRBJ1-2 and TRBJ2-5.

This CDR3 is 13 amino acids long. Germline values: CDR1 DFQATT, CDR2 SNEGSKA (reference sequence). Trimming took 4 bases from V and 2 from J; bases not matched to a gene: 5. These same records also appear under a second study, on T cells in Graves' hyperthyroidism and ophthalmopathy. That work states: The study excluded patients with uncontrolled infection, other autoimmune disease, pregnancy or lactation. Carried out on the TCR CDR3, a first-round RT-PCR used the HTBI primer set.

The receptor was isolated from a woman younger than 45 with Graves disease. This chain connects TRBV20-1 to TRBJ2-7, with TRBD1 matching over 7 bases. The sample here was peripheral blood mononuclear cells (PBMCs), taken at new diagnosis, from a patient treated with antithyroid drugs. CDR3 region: CSAKRDSPYEQYF. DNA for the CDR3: TGCAGTGCTAAGAGGGACAGTCCCTACGAGCAGTACTTC.